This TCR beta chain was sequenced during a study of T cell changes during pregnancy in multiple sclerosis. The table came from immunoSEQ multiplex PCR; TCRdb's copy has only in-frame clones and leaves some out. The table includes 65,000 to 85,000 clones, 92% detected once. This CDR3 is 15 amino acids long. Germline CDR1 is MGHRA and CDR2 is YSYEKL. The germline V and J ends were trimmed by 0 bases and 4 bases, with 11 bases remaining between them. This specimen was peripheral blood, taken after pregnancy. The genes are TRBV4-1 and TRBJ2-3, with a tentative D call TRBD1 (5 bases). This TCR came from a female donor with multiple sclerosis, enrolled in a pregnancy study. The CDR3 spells CASSQDPRAADTQYF. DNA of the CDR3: TGCGCCAGCAGCCAAGATCCCAGGGCGGCAGATACGCAGTATTTT.